This TCR beta chain was obtained from a study of blood T cells in healthy people across ages. It was with a sample-barcoded 5' primer and a J-beta primer mix that a second PCR of roughly 6 to 12 cycles was run. Via MiXCR, TCRdb re-called the 5' RACE reads, giving one row per CDR3 protein. The sample has about 1 million distinct CDR3 sequences; around 43% are singletons. The J segment lost 2 bases and the V segment lost 4 bases, leaving 13 bases of the junction unmatched. This CDR3 has 17 residues. Germline V lookup: CDR1 MNHEY, CDR2 SVGAGI. Study conclusions and caveats: Long-lived donors exceeded aged donors in naive CD4+ cells and diversity.

There are a few counts of this clonotype. Antigen: not known. The specimen sequenced was blood. This sequence originates from a woman in her sixties in good health. The chain has TRBV6-5 and TRBJ2-7, with TRBD2 matching 8 bases. This CDR3 is CASSSLVAGRNTYEQYF. The CDR3 DNA reads TGTGCCAGCAGTTCGTTGGTAGCGGGACGAAATACCTACGAGCAGTACTTC.